The clone carrying this TCR beta chain was counted many times. Its antigen is undetermined. The CDR3 end lies 3 residues beyond the end of the read and is filled in from the germline J gene. Looked up from germline, CDR1 is GTSNPN and CDR2 is SVGIG (reference sequence). CDR3 length equals 14 residues. This entry comes from a study of T cell clonality in common variable immunodeficiency. Whole-study results and caveats: The cause of increased CVID clonality remains unclear without subpopulation sequencing.

Donors gave 5 to 8 ml heparinized peripheral whole blood. Control and CVID samples contributed equal amounts of genomic DNA. The assay was immunoSEQ multiplex PCR, and TCRdb's table has in-frame clones only and misses some. The sample is made up of fewer than 55,000 clones, none counted only once. V and J are TRBV30 and TRBJ2-2; D possibly corresponds to TRBD1 (6 bases). Sequenced sample: peripheral blood mononuclear cells. The sequence came from a person aged 18 to 75 in good health. The CDR3 here is CAYSGQLDTGELFF. The covered CDR3 bases are TGTGCTTACTCAGGACAGTTAGACACCGGGGAG.